The 30 T cell receptor beta chains reported below all come from one sample, sequenced in a study of blood T cell repertoires in COVID-19 (dated by TCRdb to about 2020). Library construction relied on the immunoSEQ multiplex PCR assay. TCRdb provides this immuneACCESS table in a form limited to in-frame rearrangements. Some clones are lacking; in checked studies, under half of them reflect an unresolved V gene, and why the rest are absent is not known. In all, the sample holds roughly 290,000 clones, and about 80% of those were seen once. The ten top clones hold 15% to 19% of the sample. Specimen: peripheral blood. The receptors were gathered from a person between 65 and 79 years old with COVID-19, enrolled during active disease.

The chain recombines TRBV27 with TRBJ1-5; no definite D call. The CDR3 totals 16 residues. V lost 4 bases, J lost 2 bases, and 15 bases lay in between. CDR1 is MNHEY and CDR2 is SMNVEV in the germline V gene (reference sequence). In nucleotides, the CDR3 is TGTGCCAGCAGTTCAAACACACGTTCCGGCAATCAGCCCCAGCATTTT. As protein: CASSSNTRSGNQPQHF.

The rearrangement uses TRBV11-2 and TRBJ1-2; 8 bases are a match to TRBD1. Looked up from germline, CDR1 is SGHAT and CDR2 is FQNNGV. CDR3 size: 19 residues. The junction had 14 bases not matched to a gene; V was cut back by 2 bases and J by 0 bases. The CDR3 is CASSLFVWEDRVSNYGYTF. CDR3 in DNA: TGTGCCAGCAGCTTATTTGTGTGGGAGGACAGGGTTTCTAACTATGGCTACACCTTC.

This sequence joins TRBV5-4 and TRBJ1-1; D is possibly TRBD1 (5 bases). Germline CDR1 is SGHNT and CDR2 is YYREEE (reference sequence). V was pared by 0 bases and J by 8 bases, with 11 bases between. The CDR3 sequence is 13 residues long. The DNA of the CDR3 is TGTGCCAGCAGCTTGGACCCACCAGGGGAAGCTTTCTTT. Residues: CASSLDPPGEAFF. The whole variable domain, filled in from reference TRBV5-4 and TRBJ1-1, reads ETGVTQSPTHLIKTRGQQVTLRCSSQSGHNTVSWYQQALGQGPQFIFQYYREEENGRGNFPPRFSGLQFPNYSSELNVNALELDDSALYLCASSLDPPGEAFFGQGTRLTVV.

The rearrangement joins TRBV18 to TRBJ2-3, with TRBD2 identical over 9 bases. CDR3 size: 19 residues. V shed 1 base, J shed 3 bases, and the junction held 14 bases outside the gene matches. The germline gives CDR1 KGHSH, CDR2 LQKENI. The CDR3, as DNA: TGTGCCAGCTCACCACTGAAGGGTTCCGCGGGAGGGAGGACAGATACGCAGTATTTT. Translation: CASSPLKGSAGGRTDTQYF.

The V call is TRBV15, the J call TRBJ1-1; 7 bases match TRBD1. CDR1 and CDR2 from the germline V gene are LNHNV and YYDKDF (reference sequence). With 5 bases clipped from V and 3 bases from J, the junction kept 3 bases outside the gene matches. This CDR3 contains 13 residues. The CDR3 loop reads CATSGGQHTEAFF. CDR3 sequence (DNA): TGTGCCACCAGCGGGGGACAGCACACTGAAGCTTTCTTT.

This chain uses TRBV27 with TRBJ2-5, with TRBD2 matching 9 bases. Germline trimming cut 3 bases from V and 5 bases from J; bases unmatched to any gene: 10. Germline V gene sequence: CDR1 MNHEY, CDR2 SMNVEV (reference sequence). The CDR3 has 16 amino acids. CDR3 sequence reads: CASSFAGTSRGETQYF. The CDR3 DNA reads TGTGCCAGCAGTTTTGCGGGGACTAGCCGGGGTGAGACCCAGTACTTC.

The gene calls are TRBV7-9 and TRBJ1-1; D gene ambiguous. CDR3 length: 12 amino acids. CDR1 and CDR2 from the germline V gene are SEHNR and FQNEAQ (reference sequence). Trimming removed 5 bases from V and 10 bases from J, with 14 bases in between. The CDR3 loop is CASSPELPPAFF. The CDR3 DNA sequence: TGTGCCAGCAGCCCCGAACTTCCGCCAGCTTTCTTT.

V gene TRBV11-2 combines with J gene TRBJ2-3; maybe TRBD2 (6 bases). This CDR3 has 14 residues. V was shortened by 3 bases and J by 0 bases, with 7 bases between the two germline ends. Germline assignment: CDR1 SGHAT and CDR2 FQNNGV. CDR3 nucleotide sequence: TGTGCCAGCAGCTTGACTAGTAGCACAGATACGCAGTATTTT. Amino acid sequence: CASSLTSSTDTQYF. The complete variable domain, with remaining parts taken from reference TRBV11-2 and TRBJ2-3, reads EAGVAQSPRYKIIEKRQSVAFWCNPISGHATLYWYQQILGQGPKLLIQFQNNGVVDDSQLPKDRFSAERLKGVDSTLKIQPAKLEDSAVYLCASSLTSSTDTQYFGPGTRLTVL.

The chain joins TRBV28 to TRBJ1-2; D is uncertain. The germline gives CDR1 MDHEN, CDR2 SYDVKM. The V end was cut by 4 bases, the J end by 14 bases, with 14 bases between. This CDR3 has 11 residues. The CDR3 spells CASSSPPARTF. As DNA, the CDR3 is TGTGCCAGCAGTTCCCCCCCCGCCAGAACCTTC.

The chain employs TRBV14 and TRBJ1-1, with 10 bases aligning to TRBD1. Germline-derived CDR1 and CDR2 are SGHDN and FVKESK. With V trimmed by 6 bases and J by 7 bases, 5 bases remained unmatched. This CDR3 region has 13 residues. CDR3 sequence: CASRGQGVHEAFF. In DNA form, the CDR3 reads TGTGCCAGCAGAGGACAGGGGGTGCATGAAGCTTTCTTT.

This chain links TRBV6-1 with TRBJ1-3, with a possible D match to TRBD1 (5 bases). Germline lookup yields CDR1 MNHNS and CDR2 SASEGT. This CDR3 spans 15 amino acids. Trimming left V 3 bases short and J 2 bases short, with 11 bases between. Written as DNA, the CDR3 is TGTGCCAGCAGTGAGCAGGGTCGGGCTGGAAACACCATATATTTT. Translated: CASSEQGRAGNTIYF.

V gene TRBV28 combines with J gene TRBJ2-1; TRBD1 aligns across 9 bases. CDR1 is MDHEN, CDR2 SYDVKM, per germline. Germline trimming cut 6 bases from V and 8 bases from J; bases unmatched to any gene: 11. The CDR3 length is 15 residues. The CDR3 sequence: CASRTGGAGVHEQFF. The CDR3 DNA reads TGTGCCAGCAGAACAGGGGGCGCGGGTGTCCATGAGCAGTTCTTC.

This clone was observed a handful of times. V usage is TRBV15 and J usage is TRBJ1-3, with D perhaps matching TRBD1 (6 bases). Trimming cost V 3 bases and J 4 bases, with 13 bases left between them. CDR1 LNHNV and CDR2 YYDKDF come from the germline V gene (reference sequence). CDR3 length: 15 amino acids. CDR3 loop: CATSRRGTVGNTIYF. The CDR3 DNA is TGTGCCACCAGCAGGAGGGGGACCGTAGGAAACACCATATATTTT.

This sequence joins TRBV2 and TRBJ1-2, with TRBD1 matching 7 bases. J gave up 8 bases and V 5 bases, and 8 bases lay outside the gene matches. The CDR3 is 13 amino acids. Per germline, CDR1 SNHLY and CDR2 FYNNEI. The CDR3 DNA follows: TGTGCCAGCAGTACTACAGGGGTGGAAGGCTACACCTTC. It codes for CASSTTGVEGYTF.

In DNA, the CDR3 is TGTGCCAGCAGCCTACAGGGGGGCCCCAATCAGCCCCAGCATTTT. Translation: CASSLQGGPNQPQHF. The V gene is TRBV7-2, the J gene TRBJ1-5; 8 bases fit TRBD1. The V gene's germline CDR1 is SGHTA and CDR2 FQGNSA. V was pared by 5 bases and J by 3 bases, with 6 bases of the junction left unmatched. The CDR3 contains 15 residues.

This chain connects TRBV5-6 to TRBJ1-2; TRBD1 matches 7 bases. Germline assignment: CDR1 SGHDT and CDR2 YYEEEE. V was pared by 5 bases and J by 4 bases, with 5 bases of the junction left unmatched. The CDR3 covers 13 residues. The DNA of the CDR3 is TGTGCCAGCAGGCCGACAGGGAGCTATGGCTACACCTTC. Residues: CASRPTGSYGYTF.

The chain couples TRBV7-2 to TRBJ2-3, with D possibly being TRBD1 (5 bases). V dropped 2 bases and J dropped 4 bases, with 7 bases sitting between them. CDR1 and CDR2 (germline): SGHTA, FQGNSA. The CDR3 extends over 13 amino acids. The CDR3 sequence: CASSLQGADTQYF. In nucleotides, the CDR3 is TGTGCCAGCAGCTTACAGGGTGCAGATACGCAGTATTTT. The whole variable domain, filled in from reference TRBV7-2 and TRBJ2-3, reads GAGVSQSPSNKVTEKGKDVELRCDPISGHTALYWYRQSLGQGLEFLIYFQGNSAPDKSGLPSDRFSAERTGGSVSTLTIQRTQQEDSAVYLCASSLQGADTQYFGPGTRLTVL.

The chain uses TRBV14 and TRBJ1-1, with D possibly being TRBD1 (6 bases). CDR3 length: 15 amino acids. Germline V gene sequence: CDR1 SGHDN, CDR2 FVKESK. Trimming took off 1 base at V and 0 bases at J, with 9 bases between the two ends. CDR3 sequence: CASSQGAGVNTEAFF. DNA of the CDR3: TGTGCCAGCAGCCAAGGGGCAGGGGTGAACACTGAAGCTTTCTTT.

The rearrangement joins TRBV2 to TRBJ1-6; 9 bases align to TRBD1. V lost 3 bases and J lost 2; bases outside the gene matches: 5. Germline values: CDR1 SNHLY, CDR2 FYNNEI. This CDR3 has 17 residues. CDR3 sequence (DNA): TGTGCCAGCAGTGACGGGACAGGGACCACCTATAATTCACCCCTCCACTTT. Protein product: CASSDGTGTTYNSPLHF. Full variable domain (missing parts from reference TRBV2 and TRBJ1-6): EPEVTQTPSHQVTQMGQEVILRCVPISNHLYFYWYRQILGQKVEFLVSFYNNEISEKSEIFDDQFSVERPDGSNFTLKIRSTKLEDSAMYFCASSDGTGTTYNSPLHFGNGTRLTVT.

This chain joins TRBV19 and TRBJ2-7, with TRBD2 matching over 9 bases. V was clipped by 4 bases and J by 6 bases; unmatched bases: 7. CDR3 length: 14 residues. Germline loops: CDR1 LNHDA, CDR2 SQIVND (reference sequence). CDR3 DNA: TGTGCCAGTAGTAATAGCGGGAGTTATATCGAGCAGTACTTC. It specifies CASSNSGSYIEQYF.

CDR3 loop: CASSPFLAGEETQYF. The CDR3 region has the DNA TGTGCCAGCTCACCATTCCTAGCGGGGGAAGAGACCCAGTACTTC. The chain carries TRBV18 and TRBJ2-5; the match to TRBD2 covers 10 bases. The CDR3 has 15 residues. With V trimmed by 2 bases and J by 3 bases, 3 bases remained unmatched. CDR1 and CDR2 (germline): KGHSH, LQKENI.

The rearrangement links TRBV19 to TRBJ2-7; a weak D match, TRBD1 (6 bases). The V gene's germline CDR1 is LNHDA and CDR2 SQIVND (reference sequence). V was clipped by 5 bases and J by 3 bases, with 17 bases between them. The CDR3 runs to 15 residues. The CDR3 here is CASSVIGTTGYEQYF. The CDR3 coding sequence is TGTGCCAGTAGTGTCATTGGGACAACAGGCTACGAGCAGTACTTC.

CDR3 DNA sequence: TGTGCCAGCAGCGTAGCGGGACAGGGGTCCTACGAGCAGTACTTC. Translation gives CASSVAGQGSYEQYF. The V gene is TRBV9, the J gene TRBJ2-7; 10 nucleotides line up with TRBD1. Trimming at V came to 0 bases and at J to 1 base, leaving 1 base not matched to a gene. CDR1 is SGDLS and CDR2 is YYNGEE in the germline V gene. There are 15 residues in the CDR3. Supplemented by reference TRBV9 and TRBJ2-7, the full variable domain reads DSGVTQTPKHLITATGQRVTLRCSPRSGDLSVYWYQQSLDQGLQFLIQYYNGEERAKGNILERFSAQQFPDLHSELNLSSLELGDSALYFCASSVAGQGSYEQYFGPGTRLTVT.

The chain joins TRBV29-1 to TRBJ2-3; 11 bases map to TRBD2. The ends lost 4 bases at V and 3 bases at J; junction bases unmatched: 12. In germline, CDR1 is SQVTM, CDR2 ANQGSEA. The CDR3 totals 17 residues. The CDR3 coding sequence is TGCAGCGTTGCCCACTACGCGCCTAGCGGGAGGACAGATACGCAGTATTTT. As protein: CSVAHYAPSGRTDTQYF.

The V gene is TRBV7-9, the J gene TRBJ2-7; 12 positions agree with TRBD2. The CDR3 sequence is 17 residues long. Germline trimming cut 1 base from V and 4 bases from J; bases unmatched to any gene: 8. From germline, CDR1 is SEHNR and CDR2 FQNEAQ (reference sequence). The CDR3 DNA follows: TGTGCCAGCAGCTTAGATCTAGCGGGGGGGCCTGAATACGAGCAGTACTTC. Amino acid sequence: CASSLDLAGGPEYEQYF.

J is TRBJ2-5 and V is TRBV27; TRBD2 might be the D (6 bases). Germline V gene sequence: CDR1 MNHEY, CDR2 SMNVEV (reference sequence). CDR3 length: 13 amino acids. Between the trimmed V and J ends, which lost 4 bases and 7 bases, there was a span of 13 bases. The CDR3 sequence: CASSSLAARTQYF. The CDR3 DNA sequence: TGTGCCAGCAGTTCATTAGCGGCGCGGACCCAGTACTTC.

V is TRBV9 and J is TRBJ1-1; D possibly corresponds to TRBD1 (6 bases). Germline values: CDR1 SGDLS, CDR2 YYNGEE. Trimming removed 3 bases at V and 4 bases at J, with 13 bases between. The CDR3 is 14 amino acids. CDR3 residues: CASSGGLLGTEAFF. The CDR3 bases are TGTGCCAGCAGCGGGGGGCTGTTGGGCACTGAAGCTTTCTTT.

This clone has only one observation. This chain connects TRBV28 to TRBJ2-4, with a tentative D call TRBD1 (6 bases). Germline V gives CDR1 MDHEN, CDR2 SYDVKM. The V end lost 5 bases, the J end lost 0 bases, and 14 bases lay between the germline ends. This CDR3 contains 16 residues. This chain's CDR3 is CASSGRQALAKNIQYF. CDR3 sequence (DNA): TGTGCCAGCAGTGGCCGACAGGCCCTAGCCAAAAACATTCAGTACTTC.

The chain joins TRBV29-1 to TRBJ2-7, with 12 bases matching TRBD2. The CDR3 contains 15 residues. J was trimmed by 2 bases and V by 6 bases; bases with no gene match: 8. CDR1 SQVTM and CDR2 ANQGSEA come from the germline V gene. The CDR3 bases are TGCAGCGTCGTTCATACTAGCGGGAGGACCTACGAGCAGTACTTC. Encoded protein: CSVVHTSGRTYEQYF.

The CDR3 DNA is TGTGCCAGCAGCTTAGGTGAGCCCACCTTACGAGGCTACGAGCAGTACTTC. Its translation: CASSLGEPTLRGYEQYF. The chain recombines TRBV7-8 with TRBJ2-7; D is ambiguous. The germline V gene has CDR1 SGHVS and CDR2 FQNEAQ. The CDR3 spans 17 residues. V lost 1 base and J lost 3, with 19 bases in between.